This T cell receptor beta chain appears in the sequencing data of a study of blood T cell repertoires in COVID-19. In the study overall: Some COVID-19 samples were acute and others convalescent; all came from the United States, Italy and Spain. Sources were T cells, B-cell-depleted T cells, or PBMCs; the material itself was cDNA or gDNA.

This clone appeared once. V dropped 8 bases and J dropped 2 bases, with 8 bases sitting between them. This CDR3 region has 12 residues. The germline CDR1 and CDR2 sequences are MNHEY and SVGAGI. Original data processing: Quantification of nucleated cells was approximated via reference gene primer amplification. Data came from immunoSEQ multiplex PCR; TCRdb stores just in-frame clones and leaves some out. V and J calls and clone size come straight from that table; D and trimming were deduced from the DNA. The repertoire includes some 57,000 clones, about 87% of them detected once, and under 1.3% sits in the top ten.

The sequence was collected from a man aged 70 or older with acute or convalescent COVID-19. Material for sequencing was peripheral blood. This rearrangement joins TRBV6-5 to TRBJ2-3; tentatively, D is TRBD1 (5 bases). CDR3 amino acids: CASRQSTDTQYF. Written as DNA, the CDR3 is TGTGCCAGCCGACAGTCCACAGATACGCAGTATTTT.